The text below deals with one T cell receptor beta chain. Its specificity is unknown. This sample is drawn from a study of human versus mouse CDR3 diversity and MHC coevolution. Naive CD4 T cells, CD45RO-negative and CD62L-positive, were flow-sorted from PBMCs. Study outcomes and limitations: On average, humans showed more CDR3 deletions and insertions than mice. iCHAO1 estimated the human TCR beta repertoire at roughly 1.5 million clonotypes.

This CDR3 contains 13 residues. The germline gives CDR1 ENHRY, CDR2 SYGVKD. Trimming pared 6 bases from V and 7 bases from J, leaving 13 bases between. TCRdb's copy holds only in-frame clones and misses some; the assay was immunoSEQ multiplex PCR. The table shows more than 60,000 clones, with just under 95% occurring only once. The chain uses TRBV10-3 and TRBJ2-1, with no clear D. This clonotype was obtained from a person between 25 and 69 years old in good health. Sequenced input: naive CD4+ T cells from blood. Subset meaning: CD45RO-negative CD62L-positive naive CD4 T cells. CDR3 nucleotides: TGTGCCATCAGGAAGCCGGAGCCGAATGAGCAGTTCTTC. This translates into CAIRKPEPNEQFF.